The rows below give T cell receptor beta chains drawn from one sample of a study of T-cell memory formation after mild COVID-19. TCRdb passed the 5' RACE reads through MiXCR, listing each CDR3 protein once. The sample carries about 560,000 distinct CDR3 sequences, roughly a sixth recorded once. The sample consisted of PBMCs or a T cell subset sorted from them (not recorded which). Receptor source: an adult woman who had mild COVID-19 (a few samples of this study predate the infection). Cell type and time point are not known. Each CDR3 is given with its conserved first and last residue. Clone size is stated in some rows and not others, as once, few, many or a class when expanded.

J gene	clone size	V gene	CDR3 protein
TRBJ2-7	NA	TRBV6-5	CASSYRATYEQYF
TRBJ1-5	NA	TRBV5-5	CASSLIVAARGQPQHF
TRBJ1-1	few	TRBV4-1	CASSSGKGAFF
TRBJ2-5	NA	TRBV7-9	CASSHGARETQYF
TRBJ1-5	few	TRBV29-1	CSVGEGGNQPQHF
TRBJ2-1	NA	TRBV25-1	CASSEPNEQFF
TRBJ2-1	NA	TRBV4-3	CASSQDSETGRREQFF
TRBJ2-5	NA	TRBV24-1	CATSDPSGRSHQETQYF
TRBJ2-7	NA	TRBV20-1	CSARSGRISYEQYF
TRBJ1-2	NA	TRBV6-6	CASSYGLDGYTF
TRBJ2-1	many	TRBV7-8	CASSLGLTDEQFF
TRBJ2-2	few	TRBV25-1	CASSDLRSGVLQGTNTGELFF
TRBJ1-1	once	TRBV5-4	CASSLPTGFNTEAFF
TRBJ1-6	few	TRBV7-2	CASSSRGGIYNSPLHF
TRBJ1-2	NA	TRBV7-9	CASSSTGQGNYGYTF
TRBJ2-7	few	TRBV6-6	CASGWTGDDEQYF
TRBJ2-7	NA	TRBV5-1	CASAPTGDYEQYF
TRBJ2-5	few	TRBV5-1	CASSSHGTSGSRETQYF
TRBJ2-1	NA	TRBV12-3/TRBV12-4	CASTPLDPGGNEQFF
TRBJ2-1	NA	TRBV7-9	CASSYRGTYNEQFF
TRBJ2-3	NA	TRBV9	CASSVRASSTDTQYF
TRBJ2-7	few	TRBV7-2	CASSRTSGSRSYEQYF
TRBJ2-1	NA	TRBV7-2	CASSLATLNEQFF
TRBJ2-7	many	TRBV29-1	CSVEPTGTGRDYEQYF
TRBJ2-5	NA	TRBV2	CASSAGGAEETQYF
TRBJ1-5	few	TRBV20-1	CSAEGKLGQGLGGAQHF
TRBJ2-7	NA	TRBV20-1	CSARALTDEQYF